A single T cell receptor (beta chain) is shown here with its context. How the authors handled the data: The authors estimated nucleated cell counts from reference gene primer amplification. Method: immunoSEQ multiplex PCR; TCRdb's copy keeps in-frame clones and lacks some. V, J and clone size are those of that table, while D and trimming were read from the DNA. The sample consists of around 64,000 clones, roughly 84% of them appearing once. The sample comes from a study of blood T cell repertoires in COVID-19. As for the study in general: Researchers got acute and convalescent COVID-19 samples from the United States, Italy and Spain. PBMCs, B-cell-depleted T cells, or T cells were the source of the cDNA or gDNA that made up the material.

Germline V gene sequence: CDR1 SGHTA, CDR2 FQGNSA. V lost 0 bases and J lost 0, with 11 bases in between. The CDR3 contains 16 residues. The J gene is TRBJ1-2, the V gene TRBV7-2; D is ambiguous. The specimen was peripheral blood. The sequence was collected from an elderly man in a cohort sampled during active COVID-19. The DNA of the CDR3 is TGTGCCAGCAGCTTAGCGGGTTTCGAGGCTAACTATGGCTACACCTTC. Its protein is CASSLAGFEANYGYTF. The full variable domain, with the rest looked up from reference TRBV7-2 and TRBJ1-2, is GAGVSQSPSNKVTEKGKDVELRCDPISGHTALYWYRQSLGQGLEFLIYFQGNSAPDKSGLPSDRFSAERTGGSVSTLTIQRTQQEDSAVYLCASSLAGFEANYGYTFGSGTRLTVV.